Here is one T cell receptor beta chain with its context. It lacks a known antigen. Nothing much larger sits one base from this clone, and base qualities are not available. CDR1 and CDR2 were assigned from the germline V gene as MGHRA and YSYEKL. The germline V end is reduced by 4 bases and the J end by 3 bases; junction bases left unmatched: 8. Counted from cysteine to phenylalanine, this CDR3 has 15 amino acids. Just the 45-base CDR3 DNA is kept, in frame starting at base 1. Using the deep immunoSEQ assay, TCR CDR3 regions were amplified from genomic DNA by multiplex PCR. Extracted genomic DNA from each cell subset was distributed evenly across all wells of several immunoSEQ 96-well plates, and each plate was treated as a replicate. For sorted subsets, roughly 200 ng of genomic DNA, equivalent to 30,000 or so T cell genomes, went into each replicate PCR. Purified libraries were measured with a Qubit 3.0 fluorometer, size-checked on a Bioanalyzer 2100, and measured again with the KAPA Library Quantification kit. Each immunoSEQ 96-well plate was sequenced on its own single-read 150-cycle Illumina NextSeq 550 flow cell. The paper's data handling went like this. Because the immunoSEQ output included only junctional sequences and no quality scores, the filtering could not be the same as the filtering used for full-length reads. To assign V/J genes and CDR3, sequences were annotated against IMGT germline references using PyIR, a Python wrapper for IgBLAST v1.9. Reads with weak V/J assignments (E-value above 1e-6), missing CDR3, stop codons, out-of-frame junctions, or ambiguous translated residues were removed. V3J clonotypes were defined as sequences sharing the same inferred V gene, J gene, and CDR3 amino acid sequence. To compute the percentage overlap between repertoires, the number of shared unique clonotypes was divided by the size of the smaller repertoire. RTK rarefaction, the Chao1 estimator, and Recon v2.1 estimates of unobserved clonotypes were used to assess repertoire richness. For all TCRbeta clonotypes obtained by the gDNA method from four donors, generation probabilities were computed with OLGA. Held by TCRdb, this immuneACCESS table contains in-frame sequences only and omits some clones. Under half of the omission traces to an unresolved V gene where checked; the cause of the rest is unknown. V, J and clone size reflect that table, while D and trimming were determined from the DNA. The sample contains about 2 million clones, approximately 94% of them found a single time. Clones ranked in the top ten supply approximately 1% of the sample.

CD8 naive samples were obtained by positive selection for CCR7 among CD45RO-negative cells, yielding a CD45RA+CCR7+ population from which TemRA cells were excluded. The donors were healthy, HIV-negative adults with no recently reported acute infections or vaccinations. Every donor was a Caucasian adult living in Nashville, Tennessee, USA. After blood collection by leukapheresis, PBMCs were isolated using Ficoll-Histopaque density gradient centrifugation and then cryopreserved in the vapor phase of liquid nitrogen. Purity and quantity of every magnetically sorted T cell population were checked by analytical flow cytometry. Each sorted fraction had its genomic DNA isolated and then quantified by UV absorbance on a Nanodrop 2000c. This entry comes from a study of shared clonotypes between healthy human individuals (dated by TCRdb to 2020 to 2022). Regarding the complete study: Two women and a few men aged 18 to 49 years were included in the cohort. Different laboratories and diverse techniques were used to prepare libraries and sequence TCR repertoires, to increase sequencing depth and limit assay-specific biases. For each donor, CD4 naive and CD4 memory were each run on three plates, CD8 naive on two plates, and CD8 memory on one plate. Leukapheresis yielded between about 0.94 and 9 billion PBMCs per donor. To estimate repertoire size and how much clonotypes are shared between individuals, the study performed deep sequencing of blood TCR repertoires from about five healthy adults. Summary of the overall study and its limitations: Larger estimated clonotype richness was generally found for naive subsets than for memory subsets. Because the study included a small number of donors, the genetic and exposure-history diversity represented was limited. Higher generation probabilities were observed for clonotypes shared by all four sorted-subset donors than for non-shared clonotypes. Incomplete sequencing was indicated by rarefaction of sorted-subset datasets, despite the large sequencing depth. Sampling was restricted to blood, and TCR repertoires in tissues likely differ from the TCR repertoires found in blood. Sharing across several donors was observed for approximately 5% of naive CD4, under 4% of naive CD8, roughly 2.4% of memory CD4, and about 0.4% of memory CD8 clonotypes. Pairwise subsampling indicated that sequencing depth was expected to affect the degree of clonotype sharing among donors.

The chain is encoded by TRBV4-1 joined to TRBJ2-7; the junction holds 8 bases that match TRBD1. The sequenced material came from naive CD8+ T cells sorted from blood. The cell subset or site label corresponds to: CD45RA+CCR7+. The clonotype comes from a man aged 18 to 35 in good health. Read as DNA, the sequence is TGCGCCAGCAGCCCACCAGGGACAGGTTACTACGAGCAGTACTTC. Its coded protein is CASSPPGTGYYEQYF.